This T cell receptor (beta chain) was identified in a study of blood T cell repertoires in COVID-19. Looking at the study overall: Samples of COVID-19 (acute and convalescent) were obtained from the United States, Italy and Spain. T cells, B-cell-depleted T cells, or PBMCs provided the cDNA or gDNA that served as material.

The CDR3 has 15 residues. Looked up from germline, CDR1 is MNHNS and CDR2 is SASEGT. Trimming at V came to 1 base and at J to 8 bases, leaving 5 bases not matched to a gene. Per the study methods: Counts of nucleated cells, estimated from reference gene primer amplification, were obtained. Profiling relied on immunoSEQ multiplex PCR, and the TCRdb table lists in-frame clones only, not all of them. For V, J and clone size, that table is used; D and trimming come from the DNA. Of fewer than 350,000 clones in the sample, more than 85% were seen once. This sequence joins TRBV6-1 and TRBJ1-4; TRBD1 matches at 9 bases. This clonotype was sampled from a man aged 40-55 years with acute or convalescent COVID-19. The material sequenced was peripheral blood. The CDR3 spells CASSEVQGAGEKLFF. DNA of the CDR3: TGTGCCAGCAGTGAAGTACAGGGGGCAGGAGAAAAACTGTTTTTT.